The entry below describes one TCR beta chain. Its ends do not fully match the called genes, so a read error is possible. The data were obtained in a study of T cell changes during pregnancy in multiple sclerosis. Sequencing used immunoSEQ multiplex PCR; TCRdb keeps in-frame clones, though not all of them. The profile shows roughly 76,000 clones, around 90% of them singletons. CDR1 is MNHEY and CDR2 is SMNVEV in the germline V gene (reference sequence). The CDR3 loop spans 17 amino acids. The chain joins TRBV27 to TRBJ2-3; TRBD2 matches 10 bases. The TCR originated in a female donor with multiple sclerosis, enrolled in a pregnancy study. Source: CD4+ T cells from peripheral blood mononuclear cells, taken in the second trimester of pregnancy. CDR3 amino acids: CASRLMASGSLADTQYF. The CDR3 nucleotides read TGTGCCAGCCGTTTAATGGCTAGCGGGAGTTTGGCAGATACGCAGTATTTT.